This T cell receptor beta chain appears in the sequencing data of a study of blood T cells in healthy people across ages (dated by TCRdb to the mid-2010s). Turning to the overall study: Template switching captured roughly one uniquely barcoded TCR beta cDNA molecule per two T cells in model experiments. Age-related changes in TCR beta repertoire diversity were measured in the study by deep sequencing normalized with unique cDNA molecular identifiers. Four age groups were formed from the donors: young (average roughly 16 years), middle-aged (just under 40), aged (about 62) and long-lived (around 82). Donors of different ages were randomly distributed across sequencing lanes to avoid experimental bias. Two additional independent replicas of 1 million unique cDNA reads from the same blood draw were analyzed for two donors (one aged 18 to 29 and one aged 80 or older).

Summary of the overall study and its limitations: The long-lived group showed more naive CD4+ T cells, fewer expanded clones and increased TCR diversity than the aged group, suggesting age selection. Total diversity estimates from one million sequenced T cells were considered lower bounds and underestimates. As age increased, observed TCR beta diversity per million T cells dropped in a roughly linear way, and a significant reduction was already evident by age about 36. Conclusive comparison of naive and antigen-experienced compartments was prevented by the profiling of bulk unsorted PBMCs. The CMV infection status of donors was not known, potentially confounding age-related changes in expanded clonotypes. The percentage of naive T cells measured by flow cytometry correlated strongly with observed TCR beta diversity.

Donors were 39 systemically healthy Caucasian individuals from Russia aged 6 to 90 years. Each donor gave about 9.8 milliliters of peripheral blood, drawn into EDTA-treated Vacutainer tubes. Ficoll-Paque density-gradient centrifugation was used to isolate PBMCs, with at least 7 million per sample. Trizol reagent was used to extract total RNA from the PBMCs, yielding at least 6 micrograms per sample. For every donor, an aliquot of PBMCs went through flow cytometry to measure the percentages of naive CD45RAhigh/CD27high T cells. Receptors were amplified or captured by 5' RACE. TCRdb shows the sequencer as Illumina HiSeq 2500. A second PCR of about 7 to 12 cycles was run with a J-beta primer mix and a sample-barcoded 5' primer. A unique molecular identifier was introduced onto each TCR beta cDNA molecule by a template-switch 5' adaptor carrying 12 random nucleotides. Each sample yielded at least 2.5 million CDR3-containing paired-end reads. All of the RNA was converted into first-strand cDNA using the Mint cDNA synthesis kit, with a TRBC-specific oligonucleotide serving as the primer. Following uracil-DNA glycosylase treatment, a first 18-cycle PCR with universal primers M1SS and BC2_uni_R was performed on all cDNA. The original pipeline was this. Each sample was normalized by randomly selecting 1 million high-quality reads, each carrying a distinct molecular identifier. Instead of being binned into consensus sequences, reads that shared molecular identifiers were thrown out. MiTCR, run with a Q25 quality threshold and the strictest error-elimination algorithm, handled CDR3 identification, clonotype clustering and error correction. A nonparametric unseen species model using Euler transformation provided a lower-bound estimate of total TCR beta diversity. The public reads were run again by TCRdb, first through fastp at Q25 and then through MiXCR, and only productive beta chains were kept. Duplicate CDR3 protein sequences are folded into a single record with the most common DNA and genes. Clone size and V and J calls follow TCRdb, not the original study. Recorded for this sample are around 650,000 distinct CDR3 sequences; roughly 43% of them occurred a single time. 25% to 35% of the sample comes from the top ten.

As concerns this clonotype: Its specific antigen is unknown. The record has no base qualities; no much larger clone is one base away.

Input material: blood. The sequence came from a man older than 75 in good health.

In nucleotides, the sequence is TGTGCCAGCTCACCCGGACGCTCCGGGCTGTTTTTT. It is translated as CASSPGRSGLFF. The rearranged chain carries TRBV18 and TRBJ1-4; the D gene remains uncertain. The CDR3 spans 12 residues, from the cysteine through the phenylalanine. Here the CDR3 DNA is all that survives: 36 bases in frame from base 1. V and J lose 3 bases and 14 bases, and a span of 13 bases separates them. CDR1 and CDR2 (KGHSH, LQKENI) derive from the germline V gene.